The sequence of this TCR beta chain was determined in a study of T cells in localized non-small cell lung cancer. Study-wide results and caveats: Elevated circulating T cell density in blood was associated with longer overall survival. Adjacent lung exhibited a median of about 50 among the 100 most abundant tumor clones. Owing to sequencing of a solitary tumor region, heterogeneity cannot be discounted. Uninvolved adjacent lung, not tumor, had the highest T cell clonality.

Measured with immunoSEQ multiplex PCR; TCRdb has only the in-frame clones, and not every one. The sample records 15,000 to 18,000 clones, about 90% being singletons. V shed 1 base, J shed 1 base, and the junction held 11 bases outside the gene matches. The germline gives CDR1 SGHNT, CDR2 YYREEE (reference sequence). CDR3 length equals 18 residues. About this clone itself: The antigen remains unidentified.

The chain carries TRBV5-4 and TRBJ1-5, with TRBD1 matching 7 bases. Sequencing was performed on peripheral blood mononuclear cells, taken before any cancer treatment. The source is a male donor older than 55 with stage II lung adenocarcinoma. This chain's CDR3 is CASSLTEGGRLSNQPQHF. CDR3 in DNA: TGTGCCAGCAGCTTGACGGAAGGGGGCCGGTTGAGCAATCAGCCCCAGCATTTT.